The 12 T cell receptor beta chains reported below all come from one sample, sequenced in a study of vaccination and CD4 T cells after COVID-19. As for treatment: approximately 9-day PBMC culture with coronavirus spike peptide pools or control peptides (ViraFEST assay). Antigens for these TCRs are unknown. The Oncomine TCR Beta short-read assay sequenced DNA from cultured CD4+ T cells. TCRdb analysed the PCR reads with MiXCR anew, one entry per CDR3 protein. Of roughly 20,000 distinct CDR3 sequences in the sample, over 50% were seen once. The sample taken for sequencing was CD4+ T cells from blood, cultured in vitro. Receptors originate from a human donor who had recovered from COVID-19.

The rearrangement uses TRBV6-1 and TRBJ2-5; perhaps TRBD1 as D (6 bases). The V gene lost 8 bases and the J gene lost 5 bases, with 15 bases spanning the gap. CDR1 and CDR2 (germline): MNHNS, SASEGT. This CDR3 is built from 13 residues. DNA of the CDR3: TGTGCCAGCGCCCGTGCAGGGGAGGAGACCCAGTACTTC. Amino acid sequence: CASARAGEETQYF.

This clonotype was detected a few times. The V gene is TRBV27, the J gene TRBJ1-2; possible D gene TRBD1, 5 bases. The germline CDR1 and CDR2 sequences are MNHEY and SMNVEV (reference sequence). The CDR3 extends over 15 amino acids. Trimming removed 3 bases from V and 4 bases from J, with 15 bases in between. The CDR3 reads CASSFRQSVAYGYTF. For the CDR3, the DNA is TGTGCCAGCAGTTTCCGACAGAGCGTCGCCTATGGCTACACCTTC.

In its sample, this clonotype was seen once. The rearrangement joins TRBV19 to TRBJ1-5; D unresolved. This CDR3 is 15 amino acids long. V was shortened by 2 bases and J by 0 bases, with 8 bases between the two germline ends. Per the germline V gene, CDR1 is LNHDA and CDR2 is SQIVND (reference sequence). CDR3 loop: CASSIRVYSNQPQHF. CDR3 bases: TGTGCCAGTAGTATAAGGGTTTATAGCAATCAGCCCCAGCATTTT.

This clonotype was seen once. The V and J genes are TRBV20-1 and TRBJ1-2, with D perhaps matching TRBD1 (5 bases). This CDR3 is built from 14 residues. Germline assignment: CDR1 DFQATT and CDR2 SNEGSKA (reference sequence). V was shortened by 1 base and J by 5 bases, with 14 bases between the two germline ends. CDR3 sequence (DNA): TGCAGTGCTAGAGTTGGGGGTGGAGTATATGGCTACACCTTC. This encodes CSARVGGGVYGYTF.

This sequence joins TRBV18 and TRBJ1-2; 10 positions agree with TRBD1. Trimming at V came to 6 bases and at J to 4 bases, leaving 8 bases not matched to a gene. The CDR3 loop spans 15 amino acids. Per the germline V gene, CDR1 is KGHSH and CDR2 is LQKENI. CDR3 protein: CASSLRDRGGYGYTF. The CDR3, as DNA: TGTGCCAGCTCTCTCCGGGACAGGGGCGGCTATGGCTACACCTTC.

The chain uses TRBV20-1 and TRBJ2-5, with TRBD1 as a possible D gene (5 bases). Trimming stripped 2 bases from V and 5 bases from J, with 12 bases between. CDR1 and CDR2 (germline): DFQATT, SNEGSKA (reference sequence). The CDR3 totals 13 residues. Written as DNA, the CDR3 is TGCAGTGCTAGAACCTCAGGGCCGGAGACCCAGTACTTC. It is translated as CSARTSGPETQYF.

This clonotype showed up just once. The chain recombines TRBV30 with TRBJ1-5; 10 positions agree with TRBD1. Germline-derived CDR1 and CDR2 are GTSNPN and SVGIG (reference sequence). Trimming removed 2 bases from V and 2 bases from J; junction bases left unmatched: 3. The CDR3 is made up of 15 amino acids. CDR3 sequence: CAWSIGTGGNQPQHF. The CDR3 nucleotides read TGTGCCTGGAGTATAGGGACAGGGGGCAATCAGCCCCAGCATTTT.

V usage is TRBV29-1 and J usage is TRBJ2-3, with 8 bases lining up with TRBD2. With 4 bases clipped from V and 4 bases from J, the junction kept 10 bases outside the gene matches. The CDR3 length is 15 residues. Germline CDR1 and CDR2: SQVTM and ANQGSEA. In DNA form, the CDR3 reads TGCAGCGTTGTGGGGCGGCGGGAGGCACCAGATACGCAGTATTTT. Translating it yields CSVVGRREAPDTQYF.

The chain couples TRBV27 to TRBJ1-1; 7 bases are a match to TRBD1. V lost 5 bases to trimming and J lost 2 bases; unmatched junction nucleotides: 5. In germline, CDR1 is MNHEY, CDR2 SMNVEV (reference sequence). The CDR3 has 14 residues. The CDR3: CASSHRDRNTEAFF. CDR3 nucleotide sequence: TGTGCCAGCAGTCACCGGGACAGAAACACTGAAGCTTTCTTT.

The chain joins TRBV6-1 to TRBJ1-1; D is undetermined. The germline gives CDR1 MNHNS, CDR2 SASEGT. V lost 6 bases, J lost 1 base, and 9 bases lay in between. The CDR3 totals 13 residues. The CDR3 DNA reads TGTGCCAGCAGAGAACTTACGAACACTGAAGCTTTCTTT. Amino acids: CASRELTNTEAFF.

This clonotype was found once. V gene TRBV20-1 combines with J gene TRBJ2-2, with no clear D. Deletions cut 5 bases from V and 5 bases from J, with 6 bases between. CDR1 DFQATT and CDR2 SNEGSKA come from the germline V gene (reference sequence). The CDR3 consists of 11 residues. The CDR3 reads CSAESTGELFF. The DNA of the CDR3 is TGCAGTGCTGAGAGTACCGGGGAGCTGTTTTTT.

The chain recombines TRBV19 with TRBJ2-1; 8 bases match TRBD2. J lost 5 bases, V lost 3 bases, and 3 bases had no gene match. Germline CDR1 and CDR2: LNHDA and SQIVND (reference sequence). The CDR3 is 14 residues long. Here the CDR3 DNA reads TGTGCCAGTAGTATGGGTAGCGGGAACAATGAGCAGTTCTTC. This sequence encodes CASSMGSGNNEQFF.